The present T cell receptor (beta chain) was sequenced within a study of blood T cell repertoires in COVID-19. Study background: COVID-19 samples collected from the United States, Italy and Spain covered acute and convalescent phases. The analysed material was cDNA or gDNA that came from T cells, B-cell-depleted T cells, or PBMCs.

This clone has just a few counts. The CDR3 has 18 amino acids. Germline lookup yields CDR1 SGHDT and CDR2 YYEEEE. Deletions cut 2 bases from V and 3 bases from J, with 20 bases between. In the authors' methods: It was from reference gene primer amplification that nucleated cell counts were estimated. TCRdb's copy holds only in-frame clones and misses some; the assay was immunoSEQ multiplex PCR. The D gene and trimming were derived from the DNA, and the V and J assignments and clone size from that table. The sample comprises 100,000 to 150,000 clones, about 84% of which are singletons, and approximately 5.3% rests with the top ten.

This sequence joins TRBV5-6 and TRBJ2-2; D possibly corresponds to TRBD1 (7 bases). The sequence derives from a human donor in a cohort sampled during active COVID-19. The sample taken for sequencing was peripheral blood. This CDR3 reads CASSLSTTGWGDTGELFF. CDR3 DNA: TGTGCCAGCAGCTTATCTACGACAGGGTGGGGGGACACCGGGGAGCTGTTTTTT.